Each of the 7 T cell receptor beta chains below was sequenced from the same sample in a study of blood T cell repertoires in COVID-19. Profiled with immunoSEQ multiplex PCR; TCRdb holds only in-frame clones, not every one. This table has more than 150,000 clones, around 87% appearing once. The sequenced material came from peripheral blood. Receptor source: a man aged 40-49 years with active or convalescent COVID-19.

The J gene is TRBJ1-1, the V gene TRBV11-3; the match to TRBD1 covers 9 bases. Germline-derived CDR1 and CDR2 are SGHNT and YENEEA. J gave up 2 bases and V 8 bases, and 6 bases lay outside the gene matches. The CDR3 extends over 14 amino acids. CDR3 nucleotides: TGTGCCAGCGGCACAGGGGGCCCCAACACTGAAGCTTTCTTT. It yields the protein CASGTGGPNTEAFF.

The genes are TRBV19 and TRBJ1-4; D not resolved. CDR3 length equals 13 residues. V was shortened by 5 bases and J by 7 bases, with 11 bases between the two germline ends. Germline assignment: CDR1 LNHDA and CDR2 SQIVND (reference sequence). CDR3 coding DNA: TGTGCCAGTAGTGCCAGGCACGGTGAAAAACTGTTTTTT. Its translation is CASSARHGEKLFF.

J is TRBJ1-3 and V is TRBV5-1; D not resolved. Germline V gives CDR1 SGHRS, CDR2 YFSETQ. The CDR3 has 14 amino acids. V was trimmed by 0 bases and J by 8 bases, leaving 12 bases between them. CDR3 DNA: TGCGCCAGCAGCTTGGTGGGCCAGATACACACCATATATTTT. Protein product: CASSLVGQIHTIYF.

This chain joins TRBV4-1 and TRBJ2-5, with D tentatively TRBD2 (7 bases). Germline V gene lookup returns CDR1 MGHRA and CDR2 YSYEKL. V was shortened by 1 base and J by 4 bases, with 10 bases between the two germline ends. The CDR3 is made up of 14 amino acids. The CDR3, as DNA: TGCGCCAGCAGCCAAGGCGGGGGCCCAGAGACCCAGTACTTC. Residues: CASSQGGGPETQYF.

The chain employs TRBV5-6 and TRBJ2-2, with 7 bases fitting TRBD1. Per the germline V gene, CDR1 is SGHDT and CDR2 is YYEEEE. There are 16 residues in the CDR3. V was clipped by 4 bases and J by 4 bases; unmatched bases: 10. The CDR3: CASSPSTGASTGELFF. DNA of the CDR3: TGTGCCAGCAGCCCTTCCACAGGGGCCAGCACCGGGGAGCTGTTTTTT.

The chain is built from TRBV2 and TRBJ1-5, with unresolved D. V gave up 7 bases and J gave up 7 bases, with 20 bases separating them. Germline-derived CDR1 and CDR2 are SNHLY and FYNNEI. This CDR3 has 15 residues. CDR3 sequence (DNA): TGTGCCAGCAACGGCAGAGAGGCCCATATACAGCCCCAGCATTTT. This codes for CASNGREAHIQPQHF.

The chain joins TRBV6-5 to TRBJ1-2; 10 bases line up with TRBD1. This CDR3 comprises 15 residues. J was trimmed by 4 bases and V by 6 bases; bases with no gene match: 8. CDR1 MNHEY and CDR2 SVGAGI come from the germline V gene. CDR3 residues: CASRPGQGVTYGYTF. CDR3 bases: TGTGCCAGCAGGCCAGGACAGGGGGTAACCTATGGCTACACCTTC.